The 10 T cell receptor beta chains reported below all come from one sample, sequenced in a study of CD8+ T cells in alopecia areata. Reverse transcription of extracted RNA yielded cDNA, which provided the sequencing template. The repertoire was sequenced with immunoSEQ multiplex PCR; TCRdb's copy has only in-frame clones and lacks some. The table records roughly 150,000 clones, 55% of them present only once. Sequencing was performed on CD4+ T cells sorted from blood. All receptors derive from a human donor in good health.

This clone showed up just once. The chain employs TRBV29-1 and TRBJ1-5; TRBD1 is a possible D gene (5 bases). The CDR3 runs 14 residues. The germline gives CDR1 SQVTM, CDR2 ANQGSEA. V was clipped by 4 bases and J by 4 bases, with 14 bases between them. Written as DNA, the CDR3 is TGCAGCGTTGCCACAGGTCGAAATAATCAGCCCCAGCATTTT. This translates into CSVATGRNNQPQHF.

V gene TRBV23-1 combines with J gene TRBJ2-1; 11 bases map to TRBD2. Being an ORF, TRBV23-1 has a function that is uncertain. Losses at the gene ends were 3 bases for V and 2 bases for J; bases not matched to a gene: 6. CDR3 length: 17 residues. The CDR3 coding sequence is TGCGCCAGCAGTCAGTCCCTAGCGGGAGGAACCTACAATGAGCAGTTCTTC. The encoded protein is CASSQSLAGGTYNEQFF.

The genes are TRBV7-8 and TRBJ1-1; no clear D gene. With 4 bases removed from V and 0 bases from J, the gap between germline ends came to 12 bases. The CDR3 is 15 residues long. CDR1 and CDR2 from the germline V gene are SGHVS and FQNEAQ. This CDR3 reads CASSSRNSVNTEAFF. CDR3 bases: TGTGCCAGCAGCTCTCGTAATTCGGTGAACACTGAAGCTTTCTTT.

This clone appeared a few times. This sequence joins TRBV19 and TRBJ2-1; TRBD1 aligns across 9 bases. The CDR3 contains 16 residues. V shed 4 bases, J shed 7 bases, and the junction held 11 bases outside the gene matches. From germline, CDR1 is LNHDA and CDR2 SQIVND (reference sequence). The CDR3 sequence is CASSRRPGQGRNEQFF. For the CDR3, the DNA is TGTGCCAGTAGTAGGCGACCGGGACAGGGAAGGAATGAGCAGTTCTTC.

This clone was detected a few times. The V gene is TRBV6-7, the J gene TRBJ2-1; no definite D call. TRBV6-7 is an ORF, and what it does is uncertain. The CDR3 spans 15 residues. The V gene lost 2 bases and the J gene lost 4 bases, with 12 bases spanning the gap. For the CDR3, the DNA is TGTGCCAGCAGTTACCCCCCCCAGGAGTACAATGAGCAGTTCTTC. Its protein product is CASSYPPQEYNEQFF.

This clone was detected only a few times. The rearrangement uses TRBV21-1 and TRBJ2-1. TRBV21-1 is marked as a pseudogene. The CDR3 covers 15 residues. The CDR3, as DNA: TGTGCCAGCAGCAGGGAAGGGTTACCTGGCAATGAGCAGTTCTTC. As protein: CASSREGLPGNEQFF.

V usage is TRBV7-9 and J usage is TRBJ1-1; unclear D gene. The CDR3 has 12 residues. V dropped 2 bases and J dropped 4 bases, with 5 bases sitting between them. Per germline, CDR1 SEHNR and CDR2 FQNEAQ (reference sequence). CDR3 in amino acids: CASSLPATEAFF. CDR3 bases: TGTGCCAGCAGCTTACCGGCCACTGAAGCTTTCTTT.

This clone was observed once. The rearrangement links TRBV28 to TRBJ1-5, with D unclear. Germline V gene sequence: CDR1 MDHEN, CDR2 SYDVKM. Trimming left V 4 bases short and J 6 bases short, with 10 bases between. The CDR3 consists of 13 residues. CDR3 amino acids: CASSSFDGQPQHF. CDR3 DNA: TGTGCCAGCAGTTCTTTCGACGGTCAGCCCCAGCATTTT.

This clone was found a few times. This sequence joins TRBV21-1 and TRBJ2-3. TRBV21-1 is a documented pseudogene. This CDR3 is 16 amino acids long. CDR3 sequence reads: CASSKEVVGVPDTQYF. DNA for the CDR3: TGTGCCAGCAGCAAAGAGGTTGTAGGTGTCCCAGATACGCAGTATTTT.

For the CDR3, the DNA is TGTGCCAGCAGTGAGGTGACTAGCGGGTCCGGTGAGCAGTTCTTC. It is translated as CASSEVTSGSGEQFF. V and J are TRBV2 and TRBJ2-1; the match to TRBD2 covers 10 bases. This CDR3 contains 15 residues. V lost 3 bases, J lost 9 bases, and 8 bases stayed unmatched. Germline V gene lookup returns CDR1 SNHLY and CDR2 FYNNEI.